The entry that follows covers one T cell receptor beta chain sequence. This sample is part of a study of T cell changes during pregnancy in multiple sclerosis. The V gene lost 0 bases and the J gene lost 0 bases, with 15 bases spanning the gap. The length of the CDR3 is 17 residues. Per germline, CDR1 SGHNT and CDR2 YYREEE (reference sequence). Some clones are missing from TCRdb's copy, which holds only in-frame ones; the method was immunoSEQ multiplex PCR. The table records about 100,000 clones, more than 80% of them present only once. The rearrangement joins TRBV5-4 to TRBJ1-2; D is ambiguous. The source was peripheral blood, collected in the second trimester of pregnancy. This sequence originates from a female donor with multiple sclerosis, enrolled in a pregnancy study. CDR3 sequence: CASSLAVTRGANYGYTF. The CDR3 nucleotides read TGTGCCAGCAGCTTGGCCGTCACCCGGGGAGCTAACTATGGCTACACCTTC.